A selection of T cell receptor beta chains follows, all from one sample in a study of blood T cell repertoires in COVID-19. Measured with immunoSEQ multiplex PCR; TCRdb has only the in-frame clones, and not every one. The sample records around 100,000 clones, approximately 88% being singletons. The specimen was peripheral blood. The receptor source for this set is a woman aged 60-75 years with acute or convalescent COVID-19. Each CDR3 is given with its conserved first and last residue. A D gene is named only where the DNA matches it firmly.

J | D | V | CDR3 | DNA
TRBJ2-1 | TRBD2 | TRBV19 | CASSIAAGAYNEQFF | TGTGCCAGTAGTATAGCCGCGGGAGCCTACAATGAGCAGTTCTTC
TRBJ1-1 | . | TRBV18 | CASSPSAEAFF | TGTGCCAGCTCACCTTCAGCTGAAGCTTTCTTT
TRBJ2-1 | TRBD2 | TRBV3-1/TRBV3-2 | CASSPPGRRWNEQFF | TGTGCCAGCAGCCCCCCCGGGAGGAGGTGGAATGAGCAGTTCTTC
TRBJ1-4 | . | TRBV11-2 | CASSLYGEKLFF | TGTGCCAGCAGCTTATACGGTGAAAAACTGTTTTTT
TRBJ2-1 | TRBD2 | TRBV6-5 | CATKGTSGRRGEQFF | TGTGCCACCAAGGGAACTAGCGGGAGAAGGGGTGAGCAGTTCTTC
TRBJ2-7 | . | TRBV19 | CASSPDMSSYEQYF | TGTGCCAGTAGTCCGGACATGAGCTCCTACGAGCAGTACTTC
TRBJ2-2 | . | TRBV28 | CASVGGQINTGELFF | TGTGCCAGTGTGGGGGGACAGATTAACACCGGGGAGCTGTTTTTT
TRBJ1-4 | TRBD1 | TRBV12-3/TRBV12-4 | CASSTGVEKLFF | TGTGCCAGCAGTACAGGGGTAGAAAAACTGTTTTTT
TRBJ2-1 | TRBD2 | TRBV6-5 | CASSKLAGAYNEQFF | TGTGCCAGCAGTAAACTAGCGGGAGCCTACAATGAGCAGTTCTTC
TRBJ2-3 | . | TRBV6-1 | CASSEAASQGTDTQYF | TGTGCCAGCAGTGAAGCGGCCAGCCAGGGGACAGATACGCAGTATTTT
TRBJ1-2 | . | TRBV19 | CASSISENGYTF | TGTGCCAGTAGTATTTCGGAGAATGGCTACACCTTC
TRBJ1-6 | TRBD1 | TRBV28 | CASSLPTSSGQGARSPLHF | TGTGCCAGCAGTTTACCCACCTCCTCGGGACAGGGGGCGAGGTCACCCCTCCACTTT
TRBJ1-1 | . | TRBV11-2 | CASSFPVGGFATEAFF | TGTGCCAGCAGCTTCCCCGTAGGAGGGTTCGCCACTGAAGCTTTCTTT
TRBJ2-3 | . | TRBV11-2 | CASSLLQEDTQYF | TGTGCCAGCAGCTTACTCCAGGAAGATACGCAGTATTTT
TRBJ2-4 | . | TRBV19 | CASSIARGGGQNIQYF | TGTGCCAGTAGTATTGCTCGGGGAGGTGGCCAAAACATTCAGTACTTC
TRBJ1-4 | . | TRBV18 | CASSPDPPGEKLFF | TGTGCCAGCTCACCGGACCCCCCGGGAGAAAAACTGTTTTTT
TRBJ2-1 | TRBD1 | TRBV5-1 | CASSLGDSHSEQFF | TGCGCCAGCAGCTTGGGGGACAGCCACTCGGAGCAGTTCTTC